Following are 2 T cell receptor beta chains from one sample sequenced in a study of brain T cells in children with intractable seizures (dated by TCRdb to about 2021). The library came from the immunoSEQ multiplex PCR assay. TCRdb took over this immuneACCESS table, retaining in-frame rearrangements with V and J assigned. Such tables are incomplete; in checked studies, under half of the missing clones stem from an unresolved V gene, and the remainder is unexplained. The sample table lists around 340,000 clones, over 90% of them with a count of one. About 6% of the sample is in the top ten clones. This specimen's time point label, interpreted: blood from clinic visit 5 months post-surgery; TSC patient then seizure free. The source material was peripheral blood, sampled roughly 5 months after surgery. The receptors come from a boy under two years old with tuberous sclerosis and intractable seizures.

J is TRBJ2-3 and V is TRBV7-9, with D perhaps TRBD2 (6 bases). The CDR3 loop spans 18 amino acids. V dropped 5 bases and J dropped 0 bases, with 21 bases sitting between them. The germline gives CDR1 SEHNR, CDR2 FQNEAQ (reference sequence). The CDR3 is CASSLPRTGGASTDTQYF. CDR3 in DNA: TGTGCCAGCAGCCTACCCCGGACGGGCGGGGCTAGCACAGATACGCAGTATTTT.

V usage is TRBV7-6 and J usage is TRBJ2-3; 7 bases map to TRBD1. The CDR3 consists of 17 residues. Per the germline V gene, CDR1 is SGHVS and CDR2 is FNYEAQ. The V gene end was trimmed by 2 bases and the J gene end by 1 base; junction bases not matched to a gene: 9. The chain's CDR3 is CASSLSNNRGGTDTQYF. CDR3 coding DNA: TGTGCCAGCAGCTTAAGTAATAACAGGGGAGGCACAGATACGCAGTATTTT.